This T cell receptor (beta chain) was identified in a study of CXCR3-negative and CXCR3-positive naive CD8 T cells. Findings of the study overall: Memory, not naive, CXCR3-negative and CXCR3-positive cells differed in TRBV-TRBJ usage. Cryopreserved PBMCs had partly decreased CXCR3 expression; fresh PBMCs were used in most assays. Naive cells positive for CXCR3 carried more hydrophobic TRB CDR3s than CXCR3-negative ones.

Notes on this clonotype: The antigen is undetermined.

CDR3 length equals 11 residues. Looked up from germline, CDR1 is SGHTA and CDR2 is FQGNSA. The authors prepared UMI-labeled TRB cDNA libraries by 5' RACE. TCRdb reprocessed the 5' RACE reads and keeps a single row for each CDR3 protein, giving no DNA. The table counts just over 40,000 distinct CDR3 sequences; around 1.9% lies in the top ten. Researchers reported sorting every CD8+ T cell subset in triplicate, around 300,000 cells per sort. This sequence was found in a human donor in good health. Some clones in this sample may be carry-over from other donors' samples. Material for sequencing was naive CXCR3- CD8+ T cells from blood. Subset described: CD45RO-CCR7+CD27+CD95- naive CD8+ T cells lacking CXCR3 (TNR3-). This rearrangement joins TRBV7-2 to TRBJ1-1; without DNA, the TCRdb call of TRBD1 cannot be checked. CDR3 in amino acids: CASMGGTEAFF.